Presented here are 28 T cell receptor beta chains from one specimen sequenced in a study of CD8 T cells in Susac syndrome. RNA was extracted with the RNeasy kit, and a quantity of about 0.45 to 1 ug was reverse transcribed using random hexamers. TCRdb recomputed calls from the immunoSEQ multiplex PCR reads with MiXCR, one row per CDR3 protein. The top ten clones hold about 0.61% of a sample with about 66,000 distinct CDR3 sequences, approximately 94% of them seen once. The sample consisted of CD8+ T cells from PBMCs. Receptors were obtained from a human donor with multiple sclerosis.

V is TRBV9 and J is TRBJ2-2; 9 nucleotides agree with TRBD1. The CDR3 totals 15 residues. Germline CDR1 and CDR2: SGDLS and YYNGEE. V shed 0 bases and J 5 bases; nucleotides not matched to a gene: 2. The CDR3 bases are TGTGCCAGCAGCGTAGGGACAGGGGAAACCGGGGAGCTGTTTTTT. Translation gives CASSVGTGETGELFF.

This rearrangement joins TRBV27 to TRBJ2-7; D is unresolved. Germline values: CDR1 MNHEY, CDR2 SMNVEV (reference sequence). The CDR3 totals 13 residues. V was shortened by 3 bases and J by 3 bases, with 9 bases between the two germline ends. CDR3 amino acids: CASSFRGSYEQYF. DNA for the CDR3: TGTGCCAGCAGTTTTCGCGGCAGCTACGAGCAGTACTTC.

This clonotype has only a few counts. This chain joins TRBV29-1 and TRBJ2-7; possibly TRBD2 for D (5 bases). Germline lookup yields CDR1 SQVTM and CDR2 ANQGSEA. The CDR3 loop spans 12 amino acids. Trimming took off 1 base at V and 2 bases at J, with 6 bases between the two ends. The CDR3 sequence is CSVEGSAYEQYF. CDR3 nucleotide sequence: TGCAGCGTTGAAGGTAGCGCCTACGAGCAGTACTTC.

The gene calls are TRBV5-1 and TRBJ2-3; 8 bases are a match to TRBD1. The CDR3 length is 15 residues. J lost 2 bases, V lost 4 bases, and 6 bases had no gene match. CDR1 is SGHRS and CDR2 is YFSETQ in the germline V gene. The CDR3 reads CASSPGTGLTDTQYF. CDR3 in DNA: TGCGCCAGCAGCCCCGGGACAGGCCTCACAGATACGCAGTATTTT.

The rearrangement links TRBV4-1 to TRBJ2-7; D unclear. CDR3 length equals 15 residues. Germline V gene lookup returns CDR1 MGHRA and CDR2 YSYEKL. The V end lost 1 base, the J end lost 2 bases, and 12 bases lay between the germline ends. The CDR3 DNA reads TGCGCCAGCAGCCAAGGAGTAGGGAAACCCTACGAGCAGTACTTC. Encoded protein: CASSQGVGKPYEQYF.

This sequence joins TRBV11-2 and TRBJ2-3; D not resolved. Germline assignment: CDR1 SGHAT and CDR2 FQNNGV. V was clipped by 4 bases and J by 2 bases, with 13 bases between them. The CDR3 totals 15 residues. The CDR3 DNA is TGTGCCAGCAGCTCAACGGCGACTGACACAGATACGCAGTATTTT. This sequence encodes CASSSTATDTDTQYF.

The gene calls are TRBV28 and TRBJ2-7; 10 positions match TRBD1. The CDR3 spans 14 residues. From germline, CDR1 is MDHEN and CDR2 SYDVKM. Unmatched junction bases numbered 4, after V lost 5 bases and J lost 3 bases. The CDR3 protein is CASSRRTGGYEQYF. As DNA, the CDR3 is TGTGCCAGCAGTCGCAGGACAGGGGGCTACGAGCAGTACTTC.

The chain recombines TRBV6-1 with TRBJ2-2, with D possibly matching TRBD1 (5 bases). This CDR3 contains 14 residues. Germline lookup yields CDR1 MNHNS and CDR2 SASEGT. V was trimmed by 0 bases and J by 3 bases, leaving 5 bases between them. The CDR3 reads CASSEAGDTGELFF. DNA for the CDR3: TGTGCCAGCAGTGAAGCAGGGGACACCGGGGAGCTGTTTTTT.

This chain joins TRBV2 and TRBJ1-5; D call uncertain. Germline CDR1 is SNHLY and CDR2 is FYNNEI. V lost 2 bases and J lost 3, with 14 bases in between. CDR3 length: 16 residues. The chain's CDR3 is CASSEFDRPPNQPQHF. The CDR3 nucleotides read TGTGCCAGCAGTGAATTCGACCGGCCACCCAATCAGCCCCAGCATTTT.

This chain connects TRBV5-1 to TRBJ1-2, with D hard to call. Germline V lookup: CDR1 SGHRS, CDR2 YFSETQ. V was trimmed by 4 bases and J by 6 bases, leaving 10 bases between them. CDR3 length: 12 amino acids. The CDR3 sequence: CASSTREDGYTF. Written as DNA, the CDR3 is TGCGCCAGCAGCACTCGTGAGGATGGCTACACCTTC.

V usage is TRBV15 and J usage is TRBJ1-2; TRBD1 agrees at 8 bases. V lost 5 bases, J lost 8 bases, and 7 bases stayed unmatched. The CDR3 covers 13 residues. The V gene's germline CDR1 is LNHNV and CDR2 YYDKDF (reference sequence). The CDR3 DNA follows: TGTGCCACCAGCGGGGACAGGCAATACGGCTACACCTTC. It specifies CATSGDRQYGYTF.

The CDR3: CSVPGLAAGTGELFF. The CDR3 region has the DNA TGCAGCGTACCGGGACTAGCGGCGGGGACCGGGGAGCTGTTTTTT. This chain links TRBV29-1 with TRBJ2-2; 11 bases line up with TRBD2. This CDR3 is built from 15 residues. The V gene end was trimmed by 6 bases and the J gene end by 5 bases; junction bases not matched to a gene: 8. From germline, CDR1 is SQVTM and CDR2 ANQGSEA.

The J gene is TRBJ2-1, the V gene TRBV20-1; D might be TRBD2 (6 bases). Trimming stripped 2 bases from V and 13 bases from J, with 12 bases between. Germline V gene data show CDR1 as DFQATT and CDR2 as SNEGSKA (reference sequence). The CDR3 totals 11 residues. The CDR3 DNA follows: TGCAGTGCTAGATCTAGCGACCTTCAGTTCTTC. As protein: CSARSSDLQFF.

This chain uses TRBV4-2 with TRBJ1-5; possible D gene TRBD1, 6 bases. Germline V gives CDR1 LGHNA, CDR2 YNFKEQ. V shed 0 bases and J shed 3 bases, with 12 bases lying between them. The CDR3 consists of 16 residues. The CDR3 DNA follows: TGTGCCAGCAGCCAAGATTACAGGGCTACCAATCAGCCCCAGCATTTT. Translated, it gives CASSQDYRATNQPQHF.

This chain links TRBV11-3 with TRBJ2-3, with 9 nucleotides matching TRBD1. The CDR3 extends over 15 amino acids. V trimming: 4 bases; J trimming: 0 bases; junction bases outside the gene matches: 2. Germline V gene lookup returns CDR1 SGHNT and CDR2 YENEEA. For the CDR3, the DNA is TGTGCCAGCAGCTCCGGGACAGGGAGCACAGATACGCAGTATTTT. Its protein product is CASSSGTGSTDTQYF.

The chain joins TRBV3-1 to TRBJ1-5; no definite D call. The CDR3 runs 13 residues. The germline gives CDR1 LGHDT, CDR2 YNNKEL (reference sequence). V dropped 0 bases and J dropped 5 bases, with 5 bases sitting between them. Here the CDR3 reads CASSQEVDQPQHF. Here the CDR3 DNA reads TGTGCCAGCAGCCAAGAGGTGGATCAGCCCCAGCATTTT. The full variable domain, completed using reference TRBV3-1 and TRBJ1-5, is DTAVSQTPKYLVTQMGNDKSIKCEQNLGHDTMYWYKQDSKKFLKIMFSYNNKELIINETVPNRFSPKSPDKAHLNLHINSLELGDSAVYFCASSQEVDQPQHFGDGTRLSIL.

The chain carries TRBV20-1 and TRBJ1-1; D not certain. Trimming cost V 1 base and J 4 bases, with 16 bases left between them. The V gene's germline CDR1 is DFQATT and CDR2 SNEGSKA (reference sequence). The CDR3 runs 15 residues. CDR3 DNA: TGCAGTGCTAGAGCTCTCGATGGCCCGGGCACTGAAGCTTTCTTT. This encodes CSARALDGPGTEAFF.

The chain couples TRBV4-1 to TRBJ2-7; D call uncertain. The CDR3 is 13 residues long. The V end lost 0 bases, the J end lost 2 bases, and 5 bases lay between the germline ends. Per the germline V gene, CDR1 is MGHRA and CDR2 is YSYEKL. The CDR3, as DNA: TGCGCCAGCAGCCAAGACGGAGCCTACGAGCAGTACTTC. Protein sequence: CASSQDGAYEQYF.

The chain couples TRBV5-1 to TRBJ2-7, with TRBD1 identical over 7 bases. The CDR3 is 15 amino acids. Per the germline V gene, CDR1 is SGHRS and CDR2 is YFSETQ. V trimming: 4 bases; J trimming: 0 bases; junction bases outside the gene matches: 7. The DNA of the CDR3 is TGCGCCAGCAGCCCTAGACAGGGTAGCTCCTACGAGCAGTACTTC. Translation gives CASSPRQGSSYEQYF.

This chain joins TRBV6-5 and TRBJ1-2, with TRBD1 as a possible D gene (5 bases). Trimming stripped 5 bases from V and 8 bases from J, with 15 bases between. The V gene's germline CDR1 is MNHEY and CDR2 SVGAGI. This CDR3 region has 13 residues. The CDR3 reads CASSPPGQGGYTF. In DNA, the CDR3 is TGTGCCAGCAGTCCCCCAGGGCAGGGCGGCTACACCTTC.

This chain links TRBV10-3 with TRBJ1-2; TRBD1 might be the D (6 bases). There are 16 residues in the CDR3. The V gene lost 4 bases and the J gene lost 0 bases, with 15 bases spanning the gap. Germline V CDR1 and CDR2: ENHRY, SYGVKD. The CDR3 reads CAISAGTPASNYGYTF. The CDR3 DNA reads TGTGCCATCAGTGCCGGGACACCAGCTTCTAACTATGGCTACACCTTC.

The V gene is TRBV6-5, the J gene TRBJ1-1; tentatively, D is TRBD1 (5 bases). V lost 2 bases to trimming and J lost 8 bases, with 18 bases between them. In germline, CDR1 is MNHEY, CDR2 SVGAGI. The CDR3 runs 15 residues. CDR3 sequence (DNA): TGTGCCAGCAGTTACGCCCTCGAGCGTCGGGGCGAAGCTTTCTTT. Protein product: CASSYALERRGEAFF.

V is TRBV7-2 and J is TRBJ2-7, with D possibly TRBD2 on 6 matching bases. Trimming stripped 2 bases from V and 4 bases from J, with 12 bases between. The CDR3 is 14 amino acids. The germline CDR1 and CDR2 sequences are SGHTA and FQGNSA. CDR3 region: CASSLLALEYEQYF. In nucleotides, the CDR3 is TGTGCCAGCAGCTTACTAGCGCTGGAATACGAGCAGTACTTC.

The genes are TRBV29-1 and TRBJ2-2, with unresolved D. V gave up 0 bases and J gave up 4 bases, with 9 bases separating them. This CDR3 is 14 amino acids long. Germline CDR1 is SQVTM and CDR2 is ANQGSEA. This CDR3 is CSVEDHQTTGELFF. DNA for the CDR3: TGCAGCGTTGAAGATCATCAGACCACCGGGGAGCTGTTTTTT.

The chain couples TRBV28 to TRBJ1-2, with D tentatively TRBD1 (6 bases). V lost 6 bases to trimming and J lost 4 bases, with 12 bases between them. The V gene's germline CDR1 is MDHEN and CDR2 SYDVKM. This CDR3 is built from 13 residues. CDR3 nucleotides: TGTGCCAGCAGGTTAGGACAGACCTATGGCTACACCTTC. Translated, it gives CASRLGQTYGYTF.

Here the CDR3 reads CASSLSTRGNQPQHF. CDR3 DNA sequence: TGTGCCAGCAGTTTATCGACACGGGGCAATCAGCCCCAGCATTTT. The J gene is TRBJ1-5, the V gene TRBV27, with unresolved D. Germline values: CDR1 MNHEY, CDR2 SMNVEV (reference sequence). This CDR3 is 15 amino acids long. Trimming stripped 0 bases from V and 2 bases from J, with 8 bases between.

This rearrangement joins TRBV7-9 to TRBJ2-7; 16 bases match TRBD2. The germline gives CDR1 SEHNR, CDR2 FQNEAQ (reference sequence). This CDR3 has 16 amino acids. Unmatched junction bases numbered 4, after V lost 3 bases and J lost 5 bases. CDR3 loop: CASSLGLAGGPDEQYF. CDR3 nucleotide sequence: TGTGCCAGCAGCTTGGGACTAGCGGGAGGGCCCGACGAGCAGTACTTC.

The chain joins TRBV20-1 to TRBJ2-2; 13 bases match TRBD2. The CDR3 spans 17 residues. Germline CDR1 is DFQATT and CDR2 is SNEGSKA (reference sequence). The trim removed 5 bases at V and 2 bases at J, leaving 8 bases unmatched. The CDR3 loop reads CSAAPGTSGVNTGELFF. Written as DNA, the CDR3 is TGCAGTGCTGCCCCCGGGACTAGCGGGGTTAACACCGGGGAGCTGTTTTTT.